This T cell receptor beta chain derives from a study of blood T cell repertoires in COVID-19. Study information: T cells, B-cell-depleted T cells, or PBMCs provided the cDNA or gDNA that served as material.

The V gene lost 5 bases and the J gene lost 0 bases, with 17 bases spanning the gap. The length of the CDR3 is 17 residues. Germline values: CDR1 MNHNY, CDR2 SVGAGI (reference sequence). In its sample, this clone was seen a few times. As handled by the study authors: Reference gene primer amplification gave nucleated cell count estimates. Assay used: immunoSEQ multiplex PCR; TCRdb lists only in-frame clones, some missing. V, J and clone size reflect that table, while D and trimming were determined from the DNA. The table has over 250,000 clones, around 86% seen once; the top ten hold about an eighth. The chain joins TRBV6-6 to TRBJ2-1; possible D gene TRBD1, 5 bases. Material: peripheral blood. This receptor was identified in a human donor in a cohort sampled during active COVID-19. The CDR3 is CASSQTARQSSYNEQFF. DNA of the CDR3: TGTGCCAGCAGTCAGACGGCCCGACAGAGCTCCTACAATGAGCAGTTCTTC.